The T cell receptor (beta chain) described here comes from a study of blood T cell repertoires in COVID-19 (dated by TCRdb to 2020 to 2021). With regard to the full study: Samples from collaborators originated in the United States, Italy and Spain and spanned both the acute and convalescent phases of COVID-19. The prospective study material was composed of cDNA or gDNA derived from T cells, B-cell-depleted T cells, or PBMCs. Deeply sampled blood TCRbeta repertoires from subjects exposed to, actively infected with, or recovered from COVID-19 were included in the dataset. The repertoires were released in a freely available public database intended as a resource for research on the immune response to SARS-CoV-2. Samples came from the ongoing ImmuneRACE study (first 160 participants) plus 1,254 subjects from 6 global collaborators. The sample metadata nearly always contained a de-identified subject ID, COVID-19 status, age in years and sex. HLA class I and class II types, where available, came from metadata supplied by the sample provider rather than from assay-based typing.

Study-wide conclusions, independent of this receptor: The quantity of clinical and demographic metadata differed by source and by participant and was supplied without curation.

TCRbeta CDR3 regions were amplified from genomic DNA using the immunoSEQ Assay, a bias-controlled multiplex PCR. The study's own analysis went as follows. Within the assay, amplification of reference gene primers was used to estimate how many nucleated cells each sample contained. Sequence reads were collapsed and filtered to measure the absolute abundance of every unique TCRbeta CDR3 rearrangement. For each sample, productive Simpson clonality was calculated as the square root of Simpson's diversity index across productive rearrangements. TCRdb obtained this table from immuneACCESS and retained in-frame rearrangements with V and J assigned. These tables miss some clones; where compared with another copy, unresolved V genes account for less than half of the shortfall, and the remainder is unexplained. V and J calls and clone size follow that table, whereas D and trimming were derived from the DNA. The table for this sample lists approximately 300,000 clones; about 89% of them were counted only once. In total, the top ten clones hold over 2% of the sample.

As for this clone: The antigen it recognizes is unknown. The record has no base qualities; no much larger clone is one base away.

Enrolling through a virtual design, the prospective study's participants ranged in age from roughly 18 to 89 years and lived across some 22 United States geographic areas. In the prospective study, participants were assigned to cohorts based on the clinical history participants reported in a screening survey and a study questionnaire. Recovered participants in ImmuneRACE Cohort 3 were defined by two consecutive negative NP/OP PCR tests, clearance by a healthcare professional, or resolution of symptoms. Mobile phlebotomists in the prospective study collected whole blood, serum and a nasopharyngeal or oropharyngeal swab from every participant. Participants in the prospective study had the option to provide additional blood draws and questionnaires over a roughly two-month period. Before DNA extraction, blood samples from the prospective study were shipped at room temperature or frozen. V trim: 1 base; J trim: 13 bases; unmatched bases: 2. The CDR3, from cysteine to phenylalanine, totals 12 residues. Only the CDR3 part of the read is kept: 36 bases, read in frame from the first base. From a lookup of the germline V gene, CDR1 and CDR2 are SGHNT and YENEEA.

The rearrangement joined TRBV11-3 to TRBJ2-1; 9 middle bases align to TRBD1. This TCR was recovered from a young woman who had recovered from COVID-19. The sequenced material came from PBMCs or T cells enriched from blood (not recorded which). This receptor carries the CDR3 CASSLGTGDQFF. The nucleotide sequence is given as TGTGCCAGCAGCTTAGGGACAGGGGACCAGTTCTTC.